This T cell receptor beta chain was captured by sequencing in a study of early T cells in non-severe SARS-CoV-2 infection. Study as a whole: Chains were not paired, and sequencing was done on bulk RNA from unsorted whole blood.

The TCR library protocol attached unique molecular identifiers to the individual cDNA molecules. One entry per CDR3 protein results from TCRdb running MiXCR on the 5' RACE reads. The sample has approximately 110,000 distinct CDR3 sequences, 15% seen once. About this clonotype itself: Its antigen is not known.

Findings and limits, study-wide: VDJdb matching favored anti-spike CD8 responses, missing private and CD4 specificities.

The CDR3 totals 15 residues. From germline, CDR1 is SGHRS and CDR2 YFSETQ. Trimming took off 1 base at V and 0 bases at J, with 9 bases between the two ends. The rearrangement joins TRBV5-1 to TRBJ2-3, with no clear D. Source material: whole blood. This sequence originates from an adult who was a healthcare worker with PCR-confirmed SARS-CoV-2 infection or an uninfected control (not recorded which). The CDR3 sequence: CASSLRVTSTDTQYF. For the CDR3, the DNA is TGCGCCAGCAGCTTGCGCGTGACTAGCACAGATACGCAGTATTTT.